This is a list of T cell receptor beta chains from one sample in a study of graft-versus-host responses after intestinal transplantation. Measured with immunoSEQ multiplex PCR; TCRdb has only the in-frame clones, and not every one. The repertoire holds about 430 clones, around 45% seen once, with about 22% in the top ten. This specimen consisted of alloreactive CD4+ T cells from a mixed lymphocyte reaction culture, obtained before transplantation. The origin of the receptors is a human patient who was an organ donor for intestinal transplantation. The CDR3 runs from the conserved cysteine through the conserved F or W.

J gene: TRBJ2-6; V gene: TRBV6-4; CDR3 protein: CASSAGVSTRQSRANVLTF
J gene: TRBJ2-1; V gene: TRBV5-1; CDR3 protein: CASTGGRSYNEQFF
J gene: TRBJ2-4; V gene: TRBV5-1; CDR3 protein: CASSKTGSMNIQYF
J gene: TRBJ2-5; V gene: TRBV4-1; CDR3 protein: CASSQGWQTGGSQETQYF
J gene: TRBJ1-1; V gene: TRBV6-5; CDR3 protein: CASSPWTGAEAFF
J gene: TRBJ2-2; V gene: TRBV5-1; CDR3 protein: CASSSIPGELTGELFF
J gene: TRBJ2-3; V gene: TRBV5-5; CDR3 protein: CASSQGPGTGGMGTQYF
J gene: TRBJ2-7; V gene: TRBV4-2; CDR3 protein: CASSQGHGASGSLYEQYF
J gene: TRBJ2-5; V gene: TRBV5-1; CDR3 protein: CASSRGLAGGGETQYF
J gene: TRBJ2-7; V gene: TRBV6-5; CDR3 protein: CASSYPTTGEQYF
J gene: TRBJ1-2; V gene: TRBV10-3; CDR3 protein: CAISESSSYGYTF
J gene: TRBJ2-7; V gene: TRBV27; CDR3 protein: CASSPLAAYEQYF
J gene: TRBJ1-1; V gene: TRBV27; CDR3 protein: CASSLFWGTEAFF